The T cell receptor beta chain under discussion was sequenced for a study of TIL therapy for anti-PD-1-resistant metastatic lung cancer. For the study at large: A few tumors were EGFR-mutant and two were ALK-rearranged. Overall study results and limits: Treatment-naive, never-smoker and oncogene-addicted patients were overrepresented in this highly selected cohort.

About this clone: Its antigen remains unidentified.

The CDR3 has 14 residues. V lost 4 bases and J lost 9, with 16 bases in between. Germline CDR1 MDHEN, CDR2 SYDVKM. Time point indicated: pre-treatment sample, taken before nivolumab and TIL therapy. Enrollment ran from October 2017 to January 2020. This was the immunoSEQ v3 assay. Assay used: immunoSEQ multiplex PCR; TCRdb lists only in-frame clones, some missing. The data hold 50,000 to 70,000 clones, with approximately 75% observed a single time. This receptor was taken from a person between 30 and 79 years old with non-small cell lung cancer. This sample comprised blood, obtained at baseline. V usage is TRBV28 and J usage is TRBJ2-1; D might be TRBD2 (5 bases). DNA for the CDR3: TGTGCCAGCAGTTCAAGAGTAGAGGCGGGTGAGCAGTTCTTC. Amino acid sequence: CASSSRVEAGEQFF.